This entry concerns a single TCR beta chain. The antigen is not known. Positive CCR7 selection of CD45RO-negative cells yielded the naive CD8 cells, and terminally differentiated effector memory CD45RA+ cells were excluded. Healthy HIV-negative adults with no recent acute infections or vaccinations were recruited as donors. This record belongs to a study of shared clonotypes between healthy human individuals. Overall study results and limits: Generally, naive subsets came out with larger estimated richness than memory subsets.

Samples underwent the assay at deep level. Profiling relied on immunoSEQ multiplex PCR, and the TCRdb table lists in-frame clones only, not all of them. The sample contains about 1,900,000 clones, over 85% of which appear only once. Per the germline V gene, CDR1 is LNHDA and CDR2 is SQIVND (reference sequence). CDR3 length equals 17 residues. Trimming cost V 8 bases and J 0 bases, with 22 bases left between them. This receptor was taken from a man younger than 30 in good health. The rearrangement uses TRBV19 and TRBJ1-1; D uncertain. The sample was naive CD8+ T cells sorted from blood. The CDR3 nucleotides read TGTGCCAGTCTGCAGCCGGGTCAGCTGCCCATGAACACTGAAGCTTTCTTT. Its translation: CASLQPGQLPMNTEAFF.